The 18 T cell receptor beta chains in this list originate from one sample, sequenced in a study of CD8 T cells in Susac syndrome. Roughly 0.45 to 1 ug RNA was reverse transcribed with random hexamers. TCRdb used MiXCR to reprocess the immunoSEQ multiplex PCR reads, holding one entry per CDR3 protein. The sample has some 120,000 distinct CDR3 sequences, over 90% seen once. Sequenced sample: CD8+ T cells from PBMCs. The receptors derive from a human donor with multiple sclerosis.

The rearrangement joins TRBV29-1 to TRBJ2-3; TRBD1 matches at 10 bases. CDR3 length: 17 residues. The V gene end was trimmed by 3 bases and the J gene end by 3 bases; junction bases not matched to a gene: 12. Per germline, CDR1 SQVTM and CDR2 ANQGSEA. The chain's CDR3 is CSVDDLDRGGRTDTQYF. CDR3 DNA sequence: TGCAGCGTTGATGATTTGGACAGGGGGGGAAGGACAGATACGCAGTATTTT.

This sequence joins TRBV7-6 and TRBJ2-3, with D uncertain. CDR3 length: 15 residues. Per germline, CDR1 SGHVS and CDR2 FNYEAQ. Trimming removed 2 bases at V and 0 bases at J, with 9 bases between. The CDR3 spells CASSLFAESTDTQYF. CDR3 DNA sequence: TGTGCCAGCAGCTTATTCGCGGAAAGCACAGATACGCAGTATTTT.

This clonotype was seen once. CDR3 sequence (DNA): TGTGCCAGCAGCGTAGCCAGAGCGAACACCGGGGAGCTGTTTTTT. This translates into CASSVARANTGELFF. The chain employs TRBV9 and TRBJ2-2; D unresolved. Trimming removed 0 bases at V and 0 bases at J, with 6 bases between. CDR1 is SGDLS, CDR2 YYNGEE, per germline. The CDR3 is 15 residues long. Supplemented by reference TRBV9 and TRBJ2-2, the full variable domain reads DSGVTQTPKHLITATGQRVTLRCSPRSGDLSVYWYQQSLDQGLQFLIQYYNGEERAKGNILERFSAQQFPDLHSELNLSSLELGDSALYFCASSVARANTGELFFGEGSRLTVL.

The gene calls are TRBV28 and TRBJ2-6, with D possibly TRBD1 on 6 matching bases. This CDR3 has 20 amino acids. Trimming removed 6 bases at V and 4 bases at J, with 28 bases between. Germline loops: CDR1 MDHEN, CDR2 SYDVKM. The CDR3 sequence: CASSPDWAGDSSPGANVLTF. CDR3 nucleotides: TGTGCCAGCAGCCCCGACTGGGCAGGGGATTCCTCTCCCGGGGCCAACGTCCTGACTTTC.

The V gene is TRBV12-3 or TRBV12-4, the J gene TRBJ1-1; D remains ambiguous. The CDR3 is 15 amino acids. Trimming cost V 4 bases and J 7 bases, with 19 bases left between them. The CDR3 DNA reads TGTGCCAGCAGTTCAACCGTGATGAAACTCCGTGAAGCTTTCTTT. Translated, it gives CASSSTVMKLREAFF.

V usage is TRBV13 and J usage is TRBJ2-7; 14 bases are shared with TRBD2. This CDR3 has 17 residues. Germline loops: CDR1 PRHDT, CDR2 FYEKMQ (reference sequence). V gave up 5 bases and J gave up 6 bases; unmatched junction bases: 12. The CDR3, as DNA: TGTGCCAGCAGCCCGCCGGGGGGGACTAGCGGGAGTCCCGAGCAGTACGTC. Protein product: CASSPPGGTSGSPEQYV.

The genes are TRBV12-3 or TRBV12-4 and TRBJ2-7; unclear D gene. This CDR3 contains 12 residues. Trimming took off 3 bases at V and 6 bases at J, with 9 bases between the two ends. DNA of the CDR3: TGTGCCAGCAGTTTCACGATGTCCGAGCAGTACTTC. Protein product: CASSFTMSEQYF.

The J gene is TRBJ2-5, the V gene TRBV5-6; D gene unclear. CDR1 SGHDT and CDR2 YYEEEE come from the germline V gene. Trimming shortened V by 0 bases and J by 2 bases, and 8 bases separated the two germline ends. The CDR3 has 14 residues. CDR3 bases: TGTGCCAGCAGCTTGGCGGCAGAACAAGAGACCCAGTACTTC. Its protein product is CASSLAAEQETQYF.

The rearrangement links TRBV10-3 to TRBJ2-7; TRBD1 agrees at 7 bases. Germline-derived CDR1 and CDR2 are ENHRY and SYGVKD. This CDR3 region has 13 residues. V gave up 10 bases and J gave up 2 bases; unmatched junction bases: 8. For the CDR3, the DNA is TGTGCCACAATTGACAGGGCCACCTACGAGCAGTACGTC. It translates to CATIDRATYEQYV.

This chain links TRBV29-1 with TRBJ2-5; 7 bases align to TRBD2. CDR1 is SQVTM, CDR2 ANQGSEA, per germline. The CDR3 sequence is 15 residues long. V was pared by 1 base and J by 0 bases, with 5 bases of the junction left unmatched. CDR3 DNA sequence: TGCAGCGTTGAAGGGGGGGGACTACACCAAGAGACCCAGTACTTC. Translated, it gives CSVEGGGLHQETQYF.

CDR3 nucleotides: TGCAGCGTTGCGGGTGCGGGGCGCTCCTACGAGCAGTACTTC. This gives the protein CSVAGAGRSYEQYF. This sequence joins TRBV29-1 and TRBJ2-7, with D tentatively TRBD2 (6 bases). The germline V gene has CDR1 SQVTM and CDR2 ANQGSEA. The length of the CDR3 is 14 residues. The V end lost 4 bases, the J end lost 0 bases, and 13 bases lay between the germline ends.

The chain recombines TRBV27 with TRBJ2-7; maybe TRBD1 (5 bases). V was clipped by 0 bases and J by 5 bases, with 11 bases between them. Looked up from germline, CDR1 is MNHEY and CDR2 is SMNVEV (reference sequence). The CDR3 runs to 14 residues. The CDR3 DNA reads as TGTGCCAGCAGTTTATCGCCAGGGCGCCACGAGCAGTACTTC. Protein product: CASSLSPGRHEQYF.

The CDR3 here is CASSDLAGEQYF. DNA of the CDR3: TGTGCCAGCAGTGATCTGGCAGGCGAGCAGTACTTC. The chain uses TRBV6-1 and TRBJ2-7; D gene unclear. The V end was cut by 3 bases, the J end by 6 bases, with 9 bases between. The CDR3 runs to 12 residues. Germline lookup yields CDR1 MNHNS and CDR2 SASEGT.

The rearrangement links TRBV6-2 or TRBV6-3 to TRBJ1-5; maybe TRBD1 (6 bases). The CDR3 totals 16 residues. V dropped 0 bases and J dropped 4 bases, with 13 bases sitting between them. Germline values: CDR1 MNHEY, CDR2 SVGEGT. The CDR3 bases are TGTGCCAGCAGTTACTCGACAGGACAGATAAATCAGCCCCAGCATTTT. Its protein is CASSYSTGQINQPQHF.

The chain employs TRBV27 and TRBJ2-1; tentatively, D is TRBD2 (6 bases). This CDR3 spans 14 amino acids. V lost 8 bases, J lost 0 bases, and 11 bases lay in between. The germline gives CDR1 MNHEY, CDR2 SMNVEV (reference sequence). The CDR3 loop reads CASRDSSSYNEQFF. CDR3 DNA: TGTGCCAGCCGGGACTCGAGCTCCTACAATGAGCAGTTCTTC.

The chain uses TRBV29-1 and TRBJ2-7; D gene uncertain. The CDR3 sequence is 13 residues long. Germline V gene data show CDR1 as SQVTM and CDR2 as ANQGSEA. Trimming left V 4 bases short and J 1 base short, with 11 bases between. Here the CDR3 DNA reads TGCAGCGTTGGGGCCGGCGGTTCCTACGAGCAGTACTTC. This gives the protein CSVGAGGSYEQYF.

This chain joins TRBV2 and TRBJ2-2, with a weak D call TRBD2 (6 bases). The CDR3 length is 13 residues. The germline V gene has CDR1 SNHLY and CDR2 FYNNEI. The V end was cut by 4 bases, the J end by 7 bases, with 10 bases between. This CDR3 is CASSATSSGELFF. CDR3 bases: TGTGCCAGCAGTGCCACTAGCAGCGGGGAGCTGTTTTTT.

The CDR3 DNA sequence: TGCGCCAGCAGCCAAGAGGTCCACGGGGAGCTGTTTTTT. As protein: CASSQEVHGELFF. The V gene is TRBV4-1, the J gene TRBJ2-2; no clear D. CDR3 length equals 13 residues. The V end was cut by 0 bases, the J end by 7 bases, with 6 bases between. Germline V gene lookup returns CDR1 MGHRA and CDR2 YSYEKL.